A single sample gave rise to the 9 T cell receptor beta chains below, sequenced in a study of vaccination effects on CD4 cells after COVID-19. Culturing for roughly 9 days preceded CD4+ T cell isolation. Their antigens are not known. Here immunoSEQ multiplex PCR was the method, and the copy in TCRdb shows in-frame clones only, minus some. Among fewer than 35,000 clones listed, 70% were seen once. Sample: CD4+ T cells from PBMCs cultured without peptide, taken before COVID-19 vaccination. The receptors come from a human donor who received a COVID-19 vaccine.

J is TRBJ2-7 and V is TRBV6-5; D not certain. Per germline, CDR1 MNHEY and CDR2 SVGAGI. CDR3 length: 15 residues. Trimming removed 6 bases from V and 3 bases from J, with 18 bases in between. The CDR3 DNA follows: TGTGCCAGCAGCCCAACCCCCGACTCGGACTACGAGCAGTACTTC. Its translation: CASSPTPDSDYEQYF.

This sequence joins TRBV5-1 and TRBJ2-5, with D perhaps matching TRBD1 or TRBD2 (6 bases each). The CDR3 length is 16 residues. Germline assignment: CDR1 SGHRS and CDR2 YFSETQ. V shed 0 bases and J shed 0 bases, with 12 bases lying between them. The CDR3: CASSLVGGTHQETQYF. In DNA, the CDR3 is TGCGCCAGCAGCTTGGTCGGGGGCACCCACCAAGAGACCCAGTACTTC. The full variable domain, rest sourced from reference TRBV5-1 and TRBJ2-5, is KAGVTQTPRYLIKTRGQQVTLSCSPISGHRSVSWYQQTPGQGLQFLFEYFSETQRNKGNFPGRFSGRQFSNSRSEMNVSTLELGDSALYLCASSLVGGTHQETQYFGPGTRLLVL.

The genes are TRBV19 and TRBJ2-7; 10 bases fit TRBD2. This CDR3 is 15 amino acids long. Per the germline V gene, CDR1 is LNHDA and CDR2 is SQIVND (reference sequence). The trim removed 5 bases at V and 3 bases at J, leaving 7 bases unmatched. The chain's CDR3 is CASSVGASGGYEQYF. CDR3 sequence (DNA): TGTGCCAGTAGTGTCGGGGCTAGCGGGGGCTACGAGCAGTACTTC.

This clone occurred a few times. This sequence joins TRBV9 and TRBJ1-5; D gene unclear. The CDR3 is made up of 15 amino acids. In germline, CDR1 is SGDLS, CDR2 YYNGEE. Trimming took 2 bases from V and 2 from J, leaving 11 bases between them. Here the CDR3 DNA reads TGTGCCAGCAGCGTGGGGTTAGTCGGCAATCAGCCCCAGCATTTT. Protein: CASSVGLVGNQPQHF. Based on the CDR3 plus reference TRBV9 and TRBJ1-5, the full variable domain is DSGVTQTPKHLITATGQRVTLRCSPRSGDLSVYWYQQSLDQGLQFLIQYYNGEERAKGNILERFSAQQFPDLHSELNLSSLELGDSALYFCASSVGLVGNQPQHFGDGTRLSIL.

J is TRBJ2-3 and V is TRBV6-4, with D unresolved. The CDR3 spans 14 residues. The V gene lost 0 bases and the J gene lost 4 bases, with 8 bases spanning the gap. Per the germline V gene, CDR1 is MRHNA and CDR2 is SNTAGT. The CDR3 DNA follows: TGTGCCAGCAGTGACTCGAATCCCCCAGATACGCAGTATTTT. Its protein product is CASSDSNPPDTQYF.

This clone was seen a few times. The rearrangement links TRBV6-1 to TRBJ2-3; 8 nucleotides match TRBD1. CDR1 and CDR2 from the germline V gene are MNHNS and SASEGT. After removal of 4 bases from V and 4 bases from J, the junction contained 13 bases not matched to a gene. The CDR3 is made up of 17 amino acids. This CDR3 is CASSGGRGRSPADTQYF. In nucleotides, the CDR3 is TGTGCCAGCAGTGGGGGCAGGGGGCGAAGTCCCGCAGATACGCAGTATTTT.

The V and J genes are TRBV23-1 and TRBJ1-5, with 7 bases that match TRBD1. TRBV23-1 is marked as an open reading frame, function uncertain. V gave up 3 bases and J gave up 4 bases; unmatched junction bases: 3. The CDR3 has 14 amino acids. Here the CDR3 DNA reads TGCGCCAGCAGTCACAAGACAGGGAATCAGCCCCAGCATTTT. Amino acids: CASSHKTGNQPQHF.

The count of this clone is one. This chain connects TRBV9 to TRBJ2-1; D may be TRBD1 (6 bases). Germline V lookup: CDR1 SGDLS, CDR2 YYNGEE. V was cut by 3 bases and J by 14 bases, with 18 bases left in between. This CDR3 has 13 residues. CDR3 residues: CASSEWSVGAKFF. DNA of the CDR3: TGTGCCAGCAGCGAATGGTCAGTGGGGGCCAAGTTCTTC.

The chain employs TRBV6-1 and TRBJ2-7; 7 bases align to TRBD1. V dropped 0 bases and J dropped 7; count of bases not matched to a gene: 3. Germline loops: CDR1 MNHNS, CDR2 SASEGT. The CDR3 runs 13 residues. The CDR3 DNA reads TGTGCCAGCAGTGAAGCTATCAGGGGGGAGCAGTACTTC. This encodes CASSEAIRGEQYF.